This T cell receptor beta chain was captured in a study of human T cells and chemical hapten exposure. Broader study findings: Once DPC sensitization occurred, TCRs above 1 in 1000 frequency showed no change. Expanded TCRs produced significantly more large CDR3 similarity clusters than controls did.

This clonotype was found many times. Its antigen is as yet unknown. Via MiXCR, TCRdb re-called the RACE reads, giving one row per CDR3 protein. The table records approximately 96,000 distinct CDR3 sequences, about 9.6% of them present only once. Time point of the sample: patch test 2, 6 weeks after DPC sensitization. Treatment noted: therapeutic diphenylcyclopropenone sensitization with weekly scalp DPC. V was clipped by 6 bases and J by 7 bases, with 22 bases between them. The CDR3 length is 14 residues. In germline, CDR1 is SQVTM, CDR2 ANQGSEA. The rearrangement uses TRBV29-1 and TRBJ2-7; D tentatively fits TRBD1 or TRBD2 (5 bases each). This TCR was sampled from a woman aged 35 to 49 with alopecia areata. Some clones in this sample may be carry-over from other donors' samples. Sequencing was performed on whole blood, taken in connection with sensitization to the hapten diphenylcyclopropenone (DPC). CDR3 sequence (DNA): TGCAGCGTAGCCGGGACGGATGAGTCTAGGGAGCAGTACTTC. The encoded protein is CSVAGTDESREQYF.